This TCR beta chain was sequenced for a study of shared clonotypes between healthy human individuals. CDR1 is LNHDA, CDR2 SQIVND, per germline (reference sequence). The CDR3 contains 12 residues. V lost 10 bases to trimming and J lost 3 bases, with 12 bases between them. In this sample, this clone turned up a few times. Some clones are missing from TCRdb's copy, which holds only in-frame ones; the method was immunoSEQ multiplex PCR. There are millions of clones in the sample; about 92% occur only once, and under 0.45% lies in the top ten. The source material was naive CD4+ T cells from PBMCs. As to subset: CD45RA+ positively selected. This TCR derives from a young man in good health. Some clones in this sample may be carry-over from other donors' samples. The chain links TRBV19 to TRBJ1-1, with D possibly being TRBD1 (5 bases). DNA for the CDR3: TGTGCCACAGGGACCTGGGACACTGAAGCTTTCTTT. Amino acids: CATGTWDTEAFF.